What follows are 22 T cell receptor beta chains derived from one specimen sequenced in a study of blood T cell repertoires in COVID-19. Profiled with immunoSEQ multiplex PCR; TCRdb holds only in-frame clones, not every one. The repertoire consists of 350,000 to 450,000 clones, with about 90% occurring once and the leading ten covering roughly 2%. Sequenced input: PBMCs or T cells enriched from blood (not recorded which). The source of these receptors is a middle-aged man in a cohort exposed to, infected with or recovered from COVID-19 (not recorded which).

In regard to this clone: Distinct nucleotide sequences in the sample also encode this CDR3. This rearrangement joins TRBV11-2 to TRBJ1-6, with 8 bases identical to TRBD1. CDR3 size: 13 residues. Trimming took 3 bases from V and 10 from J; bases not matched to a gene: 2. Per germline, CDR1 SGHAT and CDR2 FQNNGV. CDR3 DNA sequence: TGTGCCAGCAGCTTGGACAGGGACTCACCCCTCCACTTT. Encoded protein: CASSLDRDSPLHF. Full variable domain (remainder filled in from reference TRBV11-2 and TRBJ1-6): EAGVAQSPRYKIIEKRQSVAFWCNPISGHATLYWYQQILGQGPKLLIQFQNNGVVDDSQLPKDRFSAERLKGVDSTLKIQPAKLEDSAVYLCASSLDRDSPLHFGNGTRLTVT.

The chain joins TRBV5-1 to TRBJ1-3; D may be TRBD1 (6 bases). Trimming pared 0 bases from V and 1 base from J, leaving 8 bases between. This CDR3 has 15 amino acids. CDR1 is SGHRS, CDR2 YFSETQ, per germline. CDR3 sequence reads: CASSLGTESGNTIYF. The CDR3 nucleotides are TGCGCCAGCAGCTTGGGGACAGAATCTGGAAACACCATATATTTT.

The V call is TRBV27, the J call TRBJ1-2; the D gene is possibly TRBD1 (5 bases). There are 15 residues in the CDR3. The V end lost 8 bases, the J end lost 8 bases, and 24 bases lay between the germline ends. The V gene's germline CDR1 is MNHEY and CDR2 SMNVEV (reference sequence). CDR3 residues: CASLTLSRAPGGYTF. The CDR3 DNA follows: TGTGCCAGCCTCACCCTCTCCCGGGCCCCAGGGGGCTACACCTTC.

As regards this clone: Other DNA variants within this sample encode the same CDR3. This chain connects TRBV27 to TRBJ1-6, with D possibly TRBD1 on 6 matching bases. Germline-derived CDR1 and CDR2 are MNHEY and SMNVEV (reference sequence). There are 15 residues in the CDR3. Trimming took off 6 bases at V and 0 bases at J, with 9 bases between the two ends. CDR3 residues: CASRTGSSYNSPLHF. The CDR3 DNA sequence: TGTGCCAGCAGGACAGGTAGCTCCTATAATTCACCCCTCCACTTT.

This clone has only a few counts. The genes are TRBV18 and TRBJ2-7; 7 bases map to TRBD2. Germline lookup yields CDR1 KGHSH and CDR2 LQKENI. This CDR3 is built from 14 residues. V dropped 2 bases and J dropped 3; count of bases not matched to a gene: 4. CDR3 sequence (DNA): TGTGCCAGCTCACCAGAGTGGGAGGGCTACGAGCAGTACTTC. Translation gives CASSPEWEGYEQYF.

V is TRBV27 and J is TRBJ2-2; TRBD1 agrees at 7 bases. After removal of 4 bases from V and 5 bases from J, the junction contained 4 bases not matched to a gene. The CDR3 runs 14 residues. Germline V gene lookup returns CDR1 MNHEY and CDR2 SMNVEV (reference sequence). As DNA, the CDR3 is TGTGCCAGCAGTTGGGCAGGGGGTACCGGGGAGCTGTTTTTT. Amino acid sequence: CASSWAGGTGELFF.

The CDR3 sequence: CASSWGHGTYEQYF. The CDR3 bases are TGCGCCAGCAGTTGGGGACATGGGACCTACGAGCAGTACTTC. The chain employs TRBV5-1 and TRBJ2-7; possibly TRBD1 for D (6 bases). There are 14 residues in the CDR3. Germline V lookup: CDR1 SGHRS, CDR2 YFSETQ. Trimming left V 5 bases short and J 2 bases short, with 14 bases between.

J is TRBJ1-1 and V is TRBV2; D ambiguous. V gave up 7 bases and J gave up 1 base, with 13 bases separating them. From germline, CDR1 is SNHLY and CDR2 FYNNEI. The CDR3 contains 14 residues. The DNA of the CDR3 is TGTGCCAGCACTTCGGAGGGAGAGAACACTGAAGCTTTCTTT. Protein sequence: CASTSEGENTEAFF.

CDR3 region: CASSQPLRESYEQYF. The CDR3 nucleotides read TGTGCCAGCAGCCAACCTTTGCGGGAGTCCTACGAGCAGTACTTC. The chain uses TRBV14 and TRBJ2-7; 7 bases match TRBD2. This CDR3 comprises 15 residues. Germline V gives CDR1 SGHDN, CDR2 FVKESK. V was pared by 2 bases and J by 1 base, with 5 bases of the junction left unmatched.

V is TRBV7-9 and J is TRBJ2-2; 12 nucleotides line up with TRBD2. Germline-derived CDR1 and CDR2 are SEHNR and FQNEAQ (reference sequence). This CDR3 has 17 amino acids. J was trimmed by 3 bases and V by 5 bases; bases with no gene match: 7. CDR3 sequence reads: CASSPLPSGRDTGELFF. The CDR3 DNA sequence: TGTGCCAGCAGCCCACTCCCTAGCGGGAGGGACACCGGGGAGCTGTTTTTT.

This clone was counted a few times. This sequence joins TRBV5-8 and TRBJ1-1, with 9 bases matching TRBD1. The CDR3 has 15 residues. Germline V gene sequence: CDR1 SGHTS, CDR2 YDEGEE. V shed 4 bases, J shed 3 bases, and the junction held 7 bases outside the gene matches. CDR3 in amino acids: CASSARGQGDTEAFF. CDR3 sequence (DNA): TGTGCCAGCAGCGCGAGGGGACAGGGCGACACTGAAGCTTTCTTT.

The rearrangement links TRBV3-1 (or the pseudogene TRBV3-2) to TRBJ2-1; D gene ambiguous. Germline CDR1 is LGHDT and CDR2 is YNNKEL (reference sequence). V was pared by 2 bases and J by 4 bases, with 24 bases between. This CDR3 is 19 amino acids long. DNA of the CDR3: TGTGCCAGCAGCCAAATCGGCAGGCAAATGCCCACCCGATACAATGAGCAGTTCTTC. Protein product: CASSQIGRQMPTRYNEQFF.

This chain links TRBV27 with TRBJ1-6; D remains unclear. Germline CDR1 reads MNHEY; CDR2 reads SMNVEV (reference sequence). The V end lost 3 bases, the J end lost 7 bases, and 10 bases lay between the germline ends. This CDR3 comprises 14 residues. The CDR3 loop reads CASSLRLTNSPLHF. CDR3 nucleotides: TGTGCCAGCAGTTTGAGGCTGACGAATTCACCCCTCCACTTT.

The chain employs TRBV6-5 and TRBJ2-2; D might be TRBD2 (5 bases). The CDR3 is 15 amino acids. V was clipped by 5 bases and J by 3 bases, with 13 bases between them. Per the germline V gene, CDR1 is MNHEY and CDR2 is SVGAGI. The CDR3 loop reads CASSRRDWDTGELFF. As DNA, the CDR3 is TGTGCCAGCAGTAGACGGGATTGGGACACCGGGGAGCTGTTTTTT.

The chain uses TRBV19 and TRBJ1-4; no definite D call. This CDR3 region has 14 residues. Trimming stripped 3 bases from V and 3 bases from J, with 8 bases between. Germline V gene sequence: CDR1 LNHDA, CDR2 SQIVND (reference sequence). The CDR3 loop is CASSISQSNEKLFF. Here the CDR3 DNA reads TGTGCCAGTAGTATCTCGCAGTCTAATGAAAAACTGTTTTTT. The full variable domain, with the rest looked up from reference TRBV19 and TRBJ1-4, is DGGITQSPKYLFRKEGQNVTLSCEQNLNHDAMYWYRQDPGQGLRLIYYSQIVNDFQKGDIAEGYSVSREKKESFPLTVTSAQKNPTAFYLCASSISQSNEKLFFGSGTQLSVL.

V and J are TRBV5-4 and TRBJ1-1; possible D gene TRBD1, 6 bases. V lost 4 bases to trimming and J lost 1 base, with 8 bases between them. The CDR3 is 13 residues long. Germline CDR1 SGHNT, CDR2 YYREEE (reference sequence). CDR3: CASSADRNTEAFF. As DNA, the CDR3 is TGTGCCAGCAGCGCGGACAGGAACACTGAAGCTTTCTTT.

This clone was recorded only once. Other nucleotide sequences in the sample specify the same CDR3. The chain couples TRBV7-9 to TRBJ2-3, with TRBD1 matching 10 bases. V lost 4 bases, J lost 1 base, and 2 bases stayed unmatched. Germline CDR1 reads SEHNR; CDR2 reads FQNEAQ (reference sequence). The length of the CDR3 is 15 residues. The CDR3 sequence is CASSSGTGGTDTQYF. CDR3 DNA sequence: TGTGCCAGCAGCTCCGGGACAGGGGGCACAGATACGCAGTATTTT. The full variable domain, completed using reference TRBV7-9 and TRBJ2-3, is DTGVSQNPRHKITKRGQNVTFRCDPISEHNRLYWYRQTLGQGPEFLTYFQNEAQLEKSRLLSDRFSAERPKGSFSTLEIQRTEQGDSAMYLCASSSGTGGTDTQYFGPGTRLTVL.

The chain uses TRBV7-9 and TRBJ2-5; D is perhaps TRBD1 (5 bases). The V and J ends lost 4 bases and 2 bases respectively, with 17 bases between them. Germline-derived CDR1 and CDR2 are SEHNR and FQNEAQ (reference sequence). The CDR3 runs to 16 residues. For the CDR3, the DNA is TGTGCCAGCAGCTCATACAGGATAAGACATCAAGAGACCCAGTACTTC. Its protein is CASSSYRIRHQETQYF.

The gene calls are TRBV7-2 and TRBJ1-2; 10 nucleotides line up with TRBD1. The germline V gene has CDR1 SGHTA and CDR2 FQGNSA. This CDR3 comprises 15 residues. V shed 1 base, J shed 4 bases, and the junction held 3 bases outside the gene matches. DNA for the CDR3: TGTGCCAGCAGCTTAGGAGGGGACAGGGGCTATGGCTACACCTTC. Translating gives CASSLGGDRGYGYTF.

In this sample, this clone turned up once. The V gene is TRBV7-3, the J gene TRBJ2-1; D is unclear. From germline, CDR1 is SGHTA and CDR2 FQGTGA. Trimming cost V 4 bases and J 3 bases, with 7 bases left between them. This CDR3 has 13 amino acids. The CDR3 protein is CASSYTNYNEQFF. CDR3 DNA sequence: TGTGCCAGCAGCTACACAAACTACAATGAGCAGTTCTTC.

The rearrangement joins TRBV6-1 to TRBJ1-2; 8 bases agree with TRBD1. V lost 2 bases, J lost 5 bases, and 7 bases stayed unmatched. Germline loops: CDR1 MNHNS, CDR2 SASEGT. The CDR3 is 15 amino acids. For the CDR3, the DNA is TGTGCCAGCAGTGAATGGCAGGGGGCGTGGTATGGCTACACCTTC. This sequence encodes CASSEWQGAWYGYTF.

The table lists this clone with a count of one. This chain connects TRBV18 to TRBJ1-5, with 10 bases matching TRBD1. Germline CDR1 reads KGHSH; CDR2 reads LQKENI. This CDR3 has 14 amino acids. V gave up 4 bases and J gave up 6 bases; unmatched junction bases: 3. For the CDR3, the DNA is TGTGCCAGCTCACAAGGGACAGGGGTTCAGCCCCAGCATTTT. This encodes CASSQGTGVQPQHF.